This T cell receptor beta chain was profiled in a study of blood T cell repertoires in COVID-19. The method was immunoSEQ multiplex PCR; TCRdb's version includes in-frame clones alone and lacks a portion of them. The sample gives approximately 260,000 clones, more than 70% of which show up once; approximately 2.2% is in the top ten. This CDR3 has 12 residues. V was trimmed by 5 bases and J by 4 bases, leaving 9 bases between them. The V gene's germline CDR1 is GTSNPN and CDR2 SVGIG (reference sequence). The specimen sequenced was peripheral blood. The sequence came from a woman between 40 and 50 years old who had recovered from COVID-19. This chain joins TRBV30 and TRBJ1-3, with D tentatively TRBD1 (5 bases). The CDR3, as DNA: TGTGCCTGGGGGGCTTTCGGAAACACCATATATTTT. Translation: CAWGAFGNTIYF.